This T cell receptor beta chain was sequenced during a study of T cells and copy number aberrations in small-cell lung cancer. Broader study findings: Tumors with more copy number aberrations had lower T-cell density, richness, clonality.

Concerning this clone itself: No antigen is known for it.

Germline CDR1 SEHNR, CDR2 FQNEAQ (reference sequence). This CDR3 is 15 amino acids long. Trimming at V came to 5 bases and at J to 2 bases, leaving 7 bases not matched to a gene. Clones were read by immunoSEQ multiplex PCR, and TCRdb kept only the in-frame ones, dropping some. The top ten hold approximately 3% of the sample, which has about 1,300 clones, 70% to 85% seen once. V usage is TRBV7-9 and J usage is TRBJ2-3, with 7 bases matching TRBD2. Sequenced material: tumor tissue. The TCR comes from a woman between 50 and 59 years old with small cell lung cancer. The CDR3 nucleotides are TGTGCCAGCAGCCGCCAAAGCGGGGTCACAGATACGCAGTATTTT. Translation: CASSRQSGVTDTQYF. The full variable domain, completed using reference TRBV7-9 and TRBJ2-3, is DTGVSQNPRHKITKRGQNVTFRCDPISEHNRLYWYRQTLGQGPEFLTYFQNEAQLEKSRLLSDRFSAERPKGSFSTLEIQRTEQGDSAMYLCASSRQSGVTDTQYFGPGTRLTVL.